A single sample is the source of the 24 T cell receptor beta chains below, sequenced in a study of T cells after somatic rescue of genetic block. Only in-frame clones appear in the TCRdb table, and some are missing; sequencing was by immunoSEQ multiplex PCR. The sample has about 110,000 clones; around 90% are singletons. Sequences were obtained from peripheral blood mononuclear cells (PBMCs). The receptors were sampled from a woman under 30.

This chain joins TRBV5-1 and TRBJ1-6; no reliable D call. The length of the CDR3 is 14 residues. Germline CDR1 reads SGHRS; CDR2 reads YFSETQ. V gave up 0 bases and J gave up 9 bases, with 10 bases separating them. CDR3 nucleotide sequence: TGCGCCAGCAGCTTGGGGCAGGCAGGTTCACCCCTCCACTTT. Its protein product is CASSLGQAGSPLHF.

The chain employs TRBV7-2 and TRBJ1-5; D remains unclear. This CDR3 has 14 residues. The V end lost 5 bases, the J end lost 3 bases, and 11 bases lay between the germline ends. Looked up from germline, CDR1 is SGHTA and CDR2 is FQGNSA. Here the CDR3 DNA reads TGTGCCAGCAGCCCCGGTCTCTCCAATCAGCCCCAGCATTTT. Its translation is CASSPGLSNQPQHF.

The J gene is TRBJ2-1, the V gene TRBV6-4; TRBD1 matches at 10 bases. Germline V gives CDR1 MRHNA, CDR2 SNTAGT. This CDR3 spans 16 amino acids. V was pared by 2 bases and J by 7 bases, with 8 bases of the junction left unmatched. The CDR3 DNA follows: TGTGCCAGCAGTGACACACCGGGACAGGGGTCAAATGAGCAGTTCTTC. It specifies CASSDTPGQGSNEQFF.

The genes are TRBV19 and TRBJ1-2, with TRBD1 identical over 8 bases. This CDR3 comprises 15 residues. Germline-derived CDR1 and CDR2 are LNHDA and SQIVND (reference sequence). V was pared by 3 bases and J by 5 bases, with 8 bases of the junction left unmatched. CDR3 sequence: CASSIRQGAIYGYTF. The CDR3 DNA sequence: TGTGCCAGTAGTATCAGGCAGGGGGCGATTTATGGCTACACCTTC. Full variable domain (missing parts from reference TRBV19 and TRBJ1-2): DGGITQSPKYLFRKEGQNVTLSCEQNLNHDAMYWYRQDPGQGLRLIYYSQIVNDFQKGDIAEGYSVSREKKESFPLTVTSAQKNPTAFYLCASSIRQGAIYGYTFGSGTRLTVV.

This chain uses TRBV5-6 with TRBJ2-5; no firm D call. This CDR3 spans 10 amino acids. Trimming removed 7 bases at V and 3 bases at J, with 4 bases between. Germline CDR1 is SGHDT and CDR2 is YYEEEE. The CDR3 coding sequence is TGTGCCAGCTCTGAAGAGACCCAGTACTTC. It yields the protein CASSEETQYF.

Regarding this clone: Additional DNA sequences in this sample encode the identical CDR3. The CDR3 sequence is CAWSSTDTQYF. DNA for the CDR3: TGTGCCTGGAGTTCCACAGATACGCAGTATTTT. This rearrangement joins TRBV30 to TRBJ2-3; D unresolved. The CDR3 is 11 amino acids. Deletions cut 2 bases from V and 2 bases from J, with 2 bases between. The germline CDR1 and CDR2 sequences are GTSNPN and SVGIG (reference sequence).

The V call is TRBV7-9, the J call TRBJ1-2, with D possibly being TRBD1 (5 bases). The CDR3 length is 14 residues. Trimming pared 1 base from V and 4 bases from J, leaving 10 bases between. Germline V CDR1 and CDR2: SEHNR, FQNEAQ (reference sequence). Here the CDR3 DNA reads TGTGCCAGCAGCTTAGACAGGACGATCTATGGCTACACCTTC. It codes for CASSLDRTIYGYTF. Filled out from reference TRBV7-9 and TRBJ1-2, the complete variable domain reads DTGVSQNPRHKITKRGQNVTFRCDPISEHNRLYWYRQTLGQGPEFLTYFQNEAQLEKSRLLSDRFSAERPKGSFSTLEIQRTEQGDSAMYLCASSLDRTIYGYTFGSGTRLTVV.

V gene TRBV18 combines with J gene TRBJ1-4, with no clear D. Trimming cost V 1 base and J 4 bases, with 7 bases left between them. This CDR3 spans 14 amino acids. CDR1 KGHSH and CDR2 LQKENI come from the germline V gene. The CDR3 region has the DNA TGTGCCAGCTCACCACGAACCGGTAATGAAAAACTGTTTTTT. Its translation: CASSPRTGNEKLFF.

The rearrangement uses TRBV27 and TRBJ1-5, with no clear D. CDR3 length: 14 amino acids. V was clipped by 2 bases and J by 0 bases, with 5 bases between them. From germline, CDR1 is MNHEY and CDR2 SMNVEV (reference sequence). This CDR3 reads CASSLEFSNQPQHF. The CDR3 DNA reads as TGTGCCAGCAGTTTAGAGTTTAGCAATCAGCCCCAGCATTTT.

This clone was observed a single time. The rearrangement links TRBV9 to TRBJ2-5; tentatively, D is TRBD1 (7 bases). Looked up from germline, CDR1 is SGDLS and CDR2 is YYNGEE. Trimming cost V 0 bases and J 3 bases, with 18 bases left between them. The CDR3 loop spans 17 amino acids. The CDR3 bases are TGTGCCAGCAGCGTAGCGGAGGGGGCAGCTTGGGAAGAGACCCAGTACTTC. Protein sequence: CASSVAEGAAWEETQYF.

This clone was recorded once. J is TRBJ2-5 and V is TRBV5-1, with D tentatively TRBD1 or TRBD2 (5 bases each). CDR3 length equals 15 residues. The V end was cut by 4 bases, the J end by 0 bases, with 13 bases between. The germline gives CDR1 SGHRS, CDR2 YFSETQ. CDR3 coding DNA: TGCGCCAGCAGCCAGGGACCGATGTACCAAGAGACCCAGTACTTC. Its translation: CASSQGPMYQETQYF.

J is TRBJ1-1 and V is TRBV28; TRBD1 matches 12 bases. This CDR3 has 17 residues. J lost 5 bases, V lost 5 bases, and 12 bases had no gene match. Germline-derived CDR1 and CDR2 are MDHEN and SYDVKM. Here the CDR3 reads CASSESGTGGFLTEAFF. DNA of the CDR3: TGTGCCAGCAGTGAATCCGGGACAGGGGGCTTTTTAACTGAAGCTTTCTTT. The full variable domain, completed using reference TRBV28 and TRBJ1-1, is DVKVTQSSRYLVKRTGEKVFLECVQDMDHENMFWYRQDPGLGLRLIYFSYDVKMKEKGDIPEGYSVSREKKERFSLILESASTNQTSMYLCASSESGTGGFLTEAFFGQGTRLTVV.

This chain links TRBV7-6 with TRBJ2-5; D not certain. The CDR3 loop spans 11 amino acids. Germline CDR1 is SGHVS and CDR2 is FNYEAQ. V was clipped by 6 bases and J by 0 bases, with 2 bases between them. The CDR3 nucleotides are TGTGCCAGCAGAGACCAAGAGACCCAGTACTTC. Translated, it gives CASRDQETQYF.

This rearrangement joins TRBV4-2 to TRBJ1-5; D unclear. Germline V gives CDR1 LGHNA, CDR2 YNFKEQ. Trimming cost V 2 bases and J 0 bases, with 5 bases left between them. This CDR3 contains 14 residues. As DNA, the CDR3 is TGTGCCAGCAGCCAAAGGGATAGCAATCAGCCCCAGCATTTT. This gives the protein CASSQRDSNQPQHF.

Written as DNA, the CDR3 is TGTGCCAGCAAAGGGGGGTCCGGAAACACCATATATTTT. This gives the protein CASKGGSGNTIYF. The rearrangement joins TRBV9 to TRBJ1-3; tentative D call: TRBD1 (6 bases). The germline V gene has CDR1 SGDLS and CDR2 YYNGEE. This CDR3 contains 13 residues. V lost 6 bases to trimming and J lost 4 bases, with 11 bases between them.

This chain joins TRBV5-4 and TRBJ2-3, with D unresolved. Trimming pared 2 bases from V and 2 bases from J, leaving 12 bases between. The CDR3 consists of 15 residues. The germline V gene encodes CDR1 SGHNT and CDR2 YYREEE (reference sequence). CDR3: CASSFYNHPTDTQYF. The CDR3 DNA reads as TGTGCCAGCAGCTTCTATAACCACCCCACAGATACGCAGTATTTT.

This chain uses TRBV28 with TRBJ2-5; D possibly corresponds to TRBD1 (7 bases). Trimming cost V 5 bases and J 4 bases, with 17 bases left between them. The CDR3 loop spans 15 amino acids. The germline CDR1 and CDR2 sequences are MDHEN and SYDVKM. The CDR3: CASSLPQGGRETQYF. Written as DNA, the CDR3 is TGTGCCAGCAGTCTTCCTCAGGGGGGCCGAGAGACCCAGTACTTC.

The rearrangement links TRBV7-9 to TRBJ1-4; perhaps TRBD1 as D (5 bases). Between the trimmed V and J ends, which lost 3 bases and 5 bases, there was a span of 10 bases. Per germline, CDR1 SEHNR and CDR2 FQNEAQ (reference sequence). This CDR3 contains 14 residues. The CDR3 nucleotides read TGTGCCAGCAGCTTTCAGGGAATCAATGAAAAACTGTTTTTT. Translating it yields CASSFQGINEKLFF.

V and J are TRBV28 and TRBJ2-2, with 8 bases fitting TRBD1. The V segment lost 8 bases and the J segment 4 bases; nucleotides outside the gene matches: 6. This CDR3 has 14 amino acids. In germline, CDR1 is MDHEN, CDR2 SYDVKM. The chain's CDR3 is CASGQGSGTGELFF. The CDR3 DNA reads TGTGCCAGCGGACAGGGAAGTGGCACCGGGGAGCTGTTTTTT.

The chain recombines TRBV10-1 with TRBJ1-5, with TRBD1 matching 8 bases. CDR3 length equals 16 residues. The germline CDR1 and CDR2 sequences are WNHNN and SYGVQD (reference sequence). V shed 6 bases and J 0 bases; nucleotides not matched to a gene: 7. The CDR3 loop is CASRGTGDYSNQPQHF. DNA for the CDR3: TGCGCCAGCAGGGGGACAGGAGACTATAGCAATCAGCCCCAGCATTTT.

The chain recombines TRBV2 with TRBJ1-5; 8 bases line up with TRBD1. In germline, CDR1 is SNHLY, CDR2 FYNNEI. This CDR3 has 15 amino acids. The V segment lost 6 bases and the J segment 0 bases; nucleotides outside the gene matches: 4. CDR3 nucleotides: TGTGCCAGCAGAGAGACAGGGGATAGCAATCAGCCCCAGCATTTT. Protein sequence: CASRETGDSNQPQHF.

There are a few counts of this clone. V and J are TRBV5-8 and TRBJ1-2, with a weak D call TRBD1 (5 bases). Germline loops: CDR1 SGHTS, CDR2 YDEGEE. This CDR3 spans 15 amino acids. Trimming took off 3 bases at V and 4 bases at J, with 16 bases between the two ends. The CDR3: CASSSGGMRSYGYTF. CDR3 bases: TGTGCCAGCAGCTCCGGGGGAATGCGGAGCTATGGCTACACCTTC.

This sequence joins TRBV11-2 and TRBJ2-2; 7 bases line up with TRBD1. Germline-derived CDR1 and CDR2 are SGHAT and FQNNGV. The V gene end was trimmed by 7 bases and the J gene end by 2 bases; junction bases not matched to a gene: 7. This CDR3 is built from 15 residues. Here the CDR3 reads CASNPGQRNTGELFF. The CDR3 nucleotides are TGTGCCAGCAACCCGGGACAGAGAAACACCGGGGAGCTGTTTTTT.

This sequence joins TRBV6-5 and TRBJ2-7; tentatively, D is TRBD1 (5 bases). The CDR3 has 16 amino acids. Trimming cost V 4 bases and J 5 bases, with 21 bases left between them. The germline CDR1 and CDR2 sequences are MNHEY and SVGAGI. CDR3 in DNA: TGTGCCAGCAGTTTTCCCCAGGGCAGGGTCAGGAACGAGCAGTACTTC. Amino acid sequence: CASSFPQGRVRNEQYF.